Detailed here is one T cell receptor beta chain. The iRepertoire nested amplicon-rescue multiplex PCR amplified TCR alpha and beta CDR3s from RNA. Input was roughly 85-400 ng of tissue mRNA or PBMC total RNA. TCRdb reprocessed the multiplex PCR reads via MiXCR and lists one record per CDR3 protein. The sample carries around 150,000 distinct CDR3 sequences, 39% recorded once. This specimen belongs to a study of glioma-infiltrating T cells. Trimming removed 5 bases from V and 4 bases from J, with 14 bases in between. The CDR3 has 14 amino acids. Germline assignment: CDR1 MNHEY and CDR2 SMNVEV (reference sequence).

Sample: glioma tissue, nonneoplastic brain tissue, or PBMCs (not recorded which). The chain links TRBV27 to TRBJ1-2, with D tentatively TRBD1 (5 bases). The origin of this receptor is a human donor with low-grade glioma or glioblastoma, undergoing nonglioma brain surgery, or in good health (not recorded which). DNA for the CDR3: TGTGCCAGCAGTCCCCCGGGGGTCGGCTATGGCTACACCTTC. Its translation: CASSPPGVGYGYTF.